This T cell receptor beta chain was captured by sequencing in a study of PD-L1 blockade in urothelial cancer (dated by TCRdb to the late 2010s). Broadly, across the study: All patients started therapy in about 2014 and received atezolizumab 1,200 mg intravenously every 3 weeks. About 85% of the 29 patients were identified as males with urothelial cancer of bladder origin, and a prior smoking history was reported by 18 of 29 patients. An ECOG performance status of 0 or 1 was recorded for the patients, and 0 to 3 prior chemotherapy regimens had been received by the patients. Blood samples were analyzed at 3 weeks after treatment start (second dose) and at 6 weeks after treatment start. Blood samples gave a median of around 140,000 T cells and tens of thousands of unique TCRs, with a median clonality of approximately 0.08. The study, an exploratory multi-omic analysis, examined somatic, immune and clinical correlates of response to PD-L1 blockade with atezolizumab in urothelial cancer. TCR sequencing covered pretreatment tumor samples and matched, serially collected peripheral blood taken before and after atezolizumab treatment. Progression-free survival longer than 6 months counted as durable clinical benefit, and TCR features were additionally tested against both progression-free and overall survival. Whole exome sequencing and RNA sequencing of pretreatment tumors were performed alongside TCR sequencing in the same patients. Durable clinical benefit was achieved by nine patients but not by the remaining 20. Pretreatment blood TCR-seq was available for about 30 patients, at least one posttreatment blood collection was obtained for some 24 patients, and tumor TCR-seq was available for some 24 patients. The full study reports these points: A pretreatment peripheral blood TCR clonality below the median was linked to improved progression-free and overall survival. Among patients with durable benefit, tumor-associated TCR clones showed greater expansion in peripheral blood 3 weeks after treatment started (n of about 20, p = 0.022). Small sample size (n ≈ 29) and many exploratory analyses mean the results are intended to be hypothesis-generating.

The cohort included 25 to 30 patients with locally advanced or metastatic urothelial carcinoma who were treated at Memorial Sloan Kettering on a trial protocol. Peripheral blood mononuclear cells were collected pretreatment and during treatment, with between 1 and 8 total time points obtained per patient. The Qiagen DNeasy Blood extraction kit was used to purify genomic DNA from total PBMCs and from tumor samples. PBMCs were collected pretreatment and during treatment and were isolated and stored as previously described. This clone was recorded a few times. Its binding antigen is unknown. No base qualities exist here, and no much larger clone lies one base off it. Synthetic TCR analog templates were spiked into each PCR so that absolute template abundance could be estimated from read counts. The immunoSEQ assay used bias-controlled V and J gene primers to amplify TCRbeta CDR3 regions from genomic DNA. Sequencing of rearranged TCRbeta segments was performed at approximately 20X coverage. The study's own analysis went as follows. Sequencing errors were corrected by clustering, and CDR3s were annotated against IMGT so that V, D and J genes could be assigned. Out-of-frame and stop-codon sequences were excluded, and only productive TCRbeta rearrangements were used in downstream analyses. Clonality was computed as one minus Shannon entropy normalized by the log of the number of unique productive sequences. Fisher's exact test with Benjamini-Hochberg correction, at a threshold of adjusted p below 0.01, was used to find clones that differed between time points or between blood and tumor. TCRdb took over this immuneACCESS table, retaining in-frame rearrangements with V and J assigned. Such tables are incomplete; in checked studies, under half of the missing clones stem from an unresolved V gene, and the remainder is unexplained. V and J calls and clone size come straight from that table; D and trimming were deduced from the DNA. The sample table contains fewer than 45,000 clones; only one count was recorded for roughly 82% of them. Approximately 3.5% of the sample comes from the top ten.

The germline V and J ends show losses of 5 bases and 7 bases respectively, and no gene match explains 11 bases of the junction. As encoded in the germline V gene (reference sequence), CDR1 is SEHNR while CDR2 is FQNEAQ. Taken from cysteine to phenylalanine, the CDR3 has 15 residues. The sequence is cut down to CDR3 DNA, 45 bases in frame from base 1. The chain employs TRBV7-9 and TRBJ2-1; TRBD1 agrees with 7 junctional bases. The sequenced sample was PBMCs, obtained around atezolizumab (anti-PD-L1) treatment. The clonotype was recovered from an older man with urothelial cancer. The CDR3 sequence is CASSLDRQGRNEQFF. At the DNA level, the sequence is TGTGCCAGCAGCCTCGATCGACAGGGCCGGAATGAGCAGTTCTTC.